This paragraph covers one T cell receptor (beta chain) sequence. The sample originates from a study of OX40 agonist ivuxolimab in advanced cancers. Study overall: Prior anti-PD-1, anti-PD-L1 or anti-CTLA-4 therapy did not bar entry, and more than 35% had some.

Autoimmune disease history or systemic immunosuppression led to patients being barred. Libraries were prepared by immunoSEQ multiplex PCR; TCRdb keeps only in-frame clonotypes and omits some of them. Of roughly 130,000 clones in the sample, about 94% were seen once. This sequence originates from an adult with an advanced solid tumor such as melanoma, head and neck, liver or kidney cancer. The sample consisted of CD4+ or CD8+ T cells sorted from blood, taken in a trial of the OX40 agonist ivuxolimab.

The CDR3 loop is CASTPTAVGFTYNEQFF. The CDR3 bases are TGTGCCAGCACCCCCACGGCAGTTGGGTTCACCTACAATGAGCAGTTCTTC. The gene calls are TRBV7-9 and TRBJ2-1; no clear D. Germline CDR1 is SEHNR and CDR2 is FQNEAQ (reference sequence). V dropped 7 bases and J dropped 2 bases, with 21 bases sitting between them. This CDR3 region has 17 residues.